The following is a TCR beta chain sequence with its context. Antigen: not known. This sample was included in a study of T cell responses to AZD1222 COVID-19 vaccine. Study results and limitations: Spike-specific TCR breadth and depth both grew after two AZD1222 doses. A mostly white British donor set with more females was recruited, and clonal diversity was possibly underestimated. The CD4 TCRs associated with vaccination extended across spike and predominated at 160-218 and 743-854.

Clones were read by immunoSEQ multiplex PCR, and TCRdb kept only the in-frame ones, dropping some. The sample has about 100,000 clones, about nine tenths seen once. The CDR3 covers 14 residues. Germline V CDR1 and CDR2: SEHNR, FQNEAQ (reference sequence). The V gene end was trimmed by 5 bases and the J gene end by 6 bases; junction bases not matched to a gene: 7. This specimen consisted of peripheral blood, obtained on day 0 of AZD1222 vaccination. The TCR was taken from an adult in good health. The chain is built from TRBV7-9 and TRBJ2-7; 10 positions agree with TRBD1. The CDR3 nucleotides are TGTGCCAGCAGCCCTAACGACAGGGGGCGCGAGCAGTACTTC. Its translation: CASSPNDRGREQYF.